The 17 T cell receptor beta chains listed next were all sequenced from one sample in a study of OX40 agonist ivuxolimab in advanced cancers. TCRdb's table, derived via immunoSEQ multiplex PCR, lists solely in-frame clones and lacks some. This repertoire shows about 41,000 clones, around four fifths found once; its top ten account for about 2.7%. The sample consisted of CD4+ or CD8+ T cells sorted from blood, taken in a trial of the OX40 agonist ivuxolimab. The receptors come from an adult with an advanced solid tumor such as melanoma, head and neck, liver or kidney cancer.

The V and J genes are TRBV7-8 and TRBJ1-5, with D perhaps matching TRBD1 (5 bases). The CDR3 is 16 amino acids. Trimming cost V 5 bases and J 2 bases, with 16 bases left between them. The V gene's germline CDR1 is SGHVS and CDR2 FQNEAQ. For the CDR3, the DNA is TGTGCCAGCAGCCGACCGGACATTTCAGGCAATCAGCCCCAGCATTTT. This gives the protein CASSRPDISGNQPQHF.

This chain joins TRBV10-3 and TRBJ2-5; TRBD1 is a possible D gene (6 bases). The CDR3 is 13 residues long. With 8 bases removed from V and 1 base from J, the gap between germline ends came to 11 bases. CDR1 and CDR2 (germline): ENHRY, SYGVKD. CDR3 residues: CAIQVQGQETQYF. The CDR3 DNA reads TGTGCCATCCAGGTACAGGGCCAAGAGACCCAGTACTTC.

The CDR3 DNA reads TGTGCCAGCAGTGGAATAGGACAGGCTGCACAAGAGACCCAGTACTTC. Translated, it gives CASSGIGQAAQETQYF. This chain links TRBV6-1 with TRBJ2-5, with 7 positions matching TRBD1. Trimming removed 4 bases from V and 2 bases from J; junction bases left unmatched: 10. Germline V lookup: CDR1 MNHNS, CDR2 SASEGT. CDR3 length: 16 residues.

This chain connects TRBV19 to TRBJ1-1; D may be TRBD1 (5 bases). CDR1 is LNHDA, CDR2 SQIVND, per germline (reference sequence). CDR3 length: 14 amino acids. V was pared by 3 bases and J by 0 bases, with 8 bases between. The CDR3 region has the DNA TGTGCCAGTAGTATTACAGGAGTGAACACTGAAGCTTTCTTT. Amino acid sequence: CASSITGVNTEAFF.

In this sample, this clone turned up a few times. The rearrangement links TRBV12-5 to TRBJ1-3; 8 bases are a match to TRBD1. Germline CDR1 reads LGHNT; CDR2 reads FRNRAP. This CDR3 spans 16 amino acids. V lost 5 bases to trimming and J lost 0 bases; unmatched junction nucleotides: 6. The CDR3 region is CASGPNTGGSGNTIYF. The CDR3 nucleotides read TGTGCTAGTGGTCCGAACACAGGGGGCTCTGGAAACACCATATATTTT.

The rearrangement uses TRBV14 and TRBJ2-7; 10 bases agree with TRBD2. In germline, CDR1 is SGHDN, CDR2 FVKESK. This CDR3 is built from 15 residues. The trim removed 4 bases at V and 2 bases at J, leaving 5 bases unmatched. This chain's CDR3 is CASSPLAGVTYEQYF. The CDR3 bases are TGTGCCAGCAGCCCTCTAGCGGGGGTAACCTACGAGCAGTACTTC.

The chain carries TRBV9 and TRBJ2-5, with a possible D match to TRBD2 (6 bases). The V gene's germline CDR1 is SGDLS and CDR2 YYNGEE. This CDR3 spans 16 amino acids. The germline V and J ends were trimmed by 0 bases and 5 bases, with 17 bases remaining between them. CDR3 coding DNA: TGTGCCAGCAGCGTAGGGGAGGTACTCCGAGGTGAGACCCAGTACTTC. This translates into CASSVGEVLRGETQYF. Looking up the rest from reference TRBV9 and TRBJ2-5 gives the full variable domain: DSGVTQTPKHLITATGQRVTLRCSPRSGDLSVYWYQQSLDQGLQFLIQYYNGEERAKGNILERFSAQQFPDLHSELNLSSLELGDSALYFCASSVGEVLRGETQYFGPGTRLLVL.

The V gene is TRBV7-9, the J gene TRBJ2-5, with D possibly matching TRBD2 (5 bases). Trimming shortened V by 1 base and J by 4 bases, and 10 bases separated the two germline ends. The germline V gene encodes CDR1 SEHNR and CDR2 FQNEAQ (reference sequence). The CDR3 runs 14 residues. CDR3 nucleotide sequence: TGTGCCAGCAGCTTAGTGGCGGGTGGAGAGACCCAGTACTTC. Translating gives CASSLVAGGETQYF.

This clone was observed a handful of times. CDR3 nucleotide sequence: TGTGCCAGCAGAGAACAGGGCGGCTCCTACGAGCAGTACTTC. As protein: CASREQGGSYEQYF. V gene TRBV28 combines with J gene TRBJ2-7; weak D call: TRBD1 (6 bases). Germline CDR1 reads MDHEN; CDR2 reads SYDVKM. The V end was cut by 6 bases, the J end by 0 bases, with 12 bases between. This CDR3 region has 14 residues.

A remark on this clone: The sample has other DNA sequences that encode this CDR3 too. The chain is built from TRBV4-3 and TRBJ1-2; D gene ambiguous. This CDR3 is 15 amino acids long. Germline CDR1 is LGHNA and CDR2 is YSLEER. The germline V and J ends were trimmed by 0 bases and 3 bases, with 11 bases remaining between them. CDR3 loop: CASSQDPRGDYGYTF. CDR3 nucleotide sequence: TGCGCCAGCAGCCAAGATCCGCGTGGCGACTATGGCTACACCTTC.

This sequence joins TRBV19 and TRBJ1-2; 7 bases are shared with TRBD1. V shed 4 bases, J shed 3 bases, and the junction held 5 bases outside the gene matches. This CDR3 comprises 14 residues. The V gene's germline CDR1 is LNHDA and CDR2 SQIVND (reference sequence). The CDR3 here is CASSTDRRDYGYTF. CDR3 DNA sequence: TGTGCCAGTAGTACGGACAGGAGGGACTATGGCTACACCTTC.

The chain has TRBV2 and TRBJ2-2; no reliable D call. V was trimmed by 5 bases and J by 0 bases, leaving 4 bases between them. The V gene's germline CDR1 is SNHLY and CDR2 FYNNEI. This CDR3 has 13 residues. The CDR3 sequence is CASSQTNTGELFF. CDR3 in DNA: TGTGCCAGCAGTCAAACGAACACCGGGGAGCTGTTTTTT.

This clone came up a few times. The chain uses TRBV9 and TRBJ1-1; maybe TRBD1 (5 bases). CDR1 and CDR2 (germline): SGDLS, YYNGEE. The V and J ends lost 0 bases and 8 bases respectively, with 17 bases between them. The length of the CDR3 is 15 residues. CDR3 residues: CASSVDHRRGTEAFF. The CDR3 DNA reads TGTGCCAGCAGCGTAGACCATCGACGAGGGACCGAAGCTTTCTTT.

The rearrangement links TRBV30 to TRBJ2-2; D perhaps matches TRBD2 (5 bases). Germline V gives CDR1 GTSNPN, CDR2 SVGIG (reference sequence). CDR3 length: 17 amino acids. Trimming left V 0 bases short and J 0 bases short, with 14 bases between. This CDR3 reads CAWSVPSAGSNTGELFF. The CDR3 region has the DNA TGTGCCTGGAGTGTACCCTCGGCGGGCTCGAACACCGGGGAGCTGTTTTTT.

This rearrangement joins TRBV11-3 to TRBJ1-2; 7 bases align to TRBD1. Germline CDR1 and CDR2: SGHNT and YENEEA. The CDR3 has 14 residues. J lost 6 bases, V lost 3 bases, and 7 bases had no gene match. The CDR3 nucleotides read TGTGCCAGCAGCTTCTTACAGGGGAGAAATGGCTACACCTTC. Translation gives CASSFLQGRNGYTF.

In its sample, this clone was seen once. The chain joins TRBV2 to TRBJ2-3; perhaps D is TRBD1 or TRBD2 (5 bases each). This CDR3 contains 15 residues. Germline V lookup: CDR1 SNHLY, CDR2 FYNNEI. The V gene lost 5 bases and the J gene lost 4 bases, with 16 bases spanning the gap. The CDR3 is CASSSTLGVADTQYF. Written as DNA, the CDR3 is TGTGCCAGCAGTTCCACCCTGGGGGTGGCAGATACGCAGTATTTT. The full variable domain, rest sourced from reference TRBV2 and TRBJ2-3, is EPEVTQTPSHQVTQMGQEVILRCVPISNHLYFYWYRQILGQKVEFLVSFYNNEISEKSEIFDDQFSVERPDGSNFTLKIRSTKLEDSAMYFCASSSTLGVADTQYFGPGTRLTVL.

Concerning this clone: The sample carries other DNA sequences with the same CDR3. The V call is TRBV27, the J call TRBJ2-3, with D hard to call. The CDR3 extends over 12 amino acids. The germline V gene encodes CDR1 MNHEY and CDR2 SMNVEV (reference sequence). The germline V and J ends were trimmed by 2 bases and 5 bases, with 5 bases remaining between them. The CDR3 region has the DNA TGTGCCAGCAGTTTAAATGGAGATACGCAGTATTTT. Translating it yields CASSLNGDTQYF.